These 28 T cell receptor beta chains share one sample of origin, sequenced in a study of cytomegalovirus exposure and HLA in healthy donors. Both 60 Vbeta primers and 13 Jbeta primers went into the PCR. Using immunoSEQ multiplex PCR, the repertoire was profiled, and TCRdb retains in-frame clones only, with some absent. The table has about 300,000 clones, just over 85% seen once. Sequencing input: PBMCs. Receptors originate from a man in his forties or fifties in good health and CMV-seropositive.

This chain uses TRBV6-5 with TRBJ1-1; D is unclear. The V end was cut by 2 bases, the J end by 3 bases, with 10 bases between. CDR1 MNHEY and CDR2 SVGAGI come from the germline V gene. This CDR3 has 14 residues. The CDR3 loop is CASSYRGRYTEAFF. In nucleotides, the CDR3 is TGTGCCAGCAGTTACCGGGGTCGGTACACTGAAGCTTTCTTT.

This clone was counted only a few times. This chain links TRBV6-6 with TRBJ1-1; 10 nucleotides agree with TRBD1. CDR1 is MNHNY and CDR2 is SVGAGI in the germline V gene (reference sequence). V gave up 2 bases and J gave up 4 bases; unmatched junction bases: 1. The CDR3 has 14 residues. CDR3: CASSYRDRGTEAFF. Here the CDR3 DNA reads TGTGCCAGCAGTTACCGGGACAGGGGCACTGAAGCTTTCTTT.

The CDR3 DNA reads as TGTGCCAGCAGCTCTTATAGCGGAAGCACAGATACGCAGTATTTT. Translation: CASSSYSGSTDTQYF. The V and J genes are TRBV7-6 and TRBJ2-3; the D gene is possibly TRBD2 (6 bases). Trimming left V 4 bases short and J 0 bases short, with 11 bases between. This CDR3 contains 15 residues. CDR1 and CDR2 from the germline V gene are SGHVS and FNYEAQ.

This CDR3 reads CARSLEAGPPNYGYTF. The CDR3 DNA reads as TGTGCCAGAAGCTTGGAGGCAGGCCCCCCGAACTATGGCTACACCTTC. The chain employs TRBV5-3 and TRBJ1-2; D is unresolved. TRBV5-3 is reported as an ORF; its role is uncertain. This CDR3 spans 16 amino acids. The V end lost 0 bases, the J end lost 2 bases, and 14 bases lay between the germline ends.

The J gene is TRBJ2-5, the V gene TRBV28, with a tentative D call TRBD2 (6 bases). The J call could be wrong; TRBJ2-7 is a better fit for the DNA end. This CDR3 region has 15 residues. In germline, CDR1 is MDHEN, CDR2 SYDVKM. This chain's CDR3 is CASTLSPGVPLEQYF. The CDR3 DNA reads TGTGCCAGCACCCTAAGTCCGGGGGTTCCGCTCGAGCAGTACTTC.

V is TRBV15 and J is TRBJ1-1; the D gene is possibly TRBD1 (6 bases). V dropped 3 bases and J dropped 1 base, with 12 bases sitting between them. Germline values: CDR1 LNHNV, CDR2 YYDKDF (reference sequence). This CDR3 is 15 amino acids long. CDR3 DNA sequence: TGTGCCACCAGCAGGCAAAGGGGGAAGAACACTGAAGCTTTCTTT. Translating gives CATSRQRGKNTEAFF. Full variable domain (outside the CDR3, taken from reference TRBV15 and TRBJ1-1): DAMVIQNPRYQVTQFGKPVTLSCSQTLNHNVMYWYQQKSSQAPKLLFHYYDKDFNNEADTPDNFQSRRPNTSFCFLDIRSPGLGDTAMYLCATSRQRGKNTEAFFGQGTRLTVV.

The chain recombines TRBV2 with TRBJ2-7; maybe TRBD2 (6 bases). Germline V CDR1 and CDR2: SNHLY, FYNNEI. The CDR3 consists of 15 residues. Trimming took 4 bases from V and 0 from J, leaving 13 bases between them. The CDR3 reads CASSGGEVRSYEQYF. The CDR3 coding sequence is TGTGCCAGCAGTGGCGGGGAGGTCCGCTCCTACGAGCAGTACTTC.

V is TRBV27 and J is TRBJ1-2; a weak D match, TRBD1 (5 bases). CDR3 length equals 13 residues. V was trimmed by 5 bases and J by 5 bases, leaving 12 bases between them. Looked up from germline, CDR1 is MNHEY and CDR2 is SMNVEV (reference sequence). The CDR3, as DNA: TGTGCCAGCAGTCCCGGCCGGGGGTATGGCTACACCTTC. It yields the protein CASSPGRGYGYTF.

The chain has TRBV6-1 and TRBJ2-1; tentatively, D is TRBD1 (5 bases). V dropped 1 base and J dropped 8 bases, with 15 bases sitting between them. Germline CDR1 reads MNHNS; CDR2 reads SASEGT. The CDR3 sequence is 15 residues long. CDR3 amino acids: CASSEVGQGLYEQFF. The CDR3 DNA sequence: TGTGCCAGCAGTGAAGTCGGGCAGGGCTTGTATGAGCAGTTCTTC.

The chain combines TRBV5-1 with TRBJ2-7; 9 nucleotides line up with TRBD1. V trimming: 4 bases; J trimming: 2 bases; junction bases outside the gene matches: 7. CDR1 and CDR2 (germline): SGHRS, YFSETQ. The CDR3 runs to 15 residues. The CDR3 DNA follows: TGCGCCAGCAGCCTCCGGGACAGGGCCGCCTACGAGCAGTACTTC. Its protein product is CASSLRDRAAYEQYF.

The chain employs TRBV5-1 and TRBJ1-2; no clear D. Per germline, CDR1 SGHRS and CDR2 YFSETQ. V lost 1 base, J lost 2 bases, and 6 bases lay in between. The CDR3 is 13 residues long. Here the CDR3 reads CASSLSTNYGYTF. The CDR3 DNA reads as TGCGCCAGCAGCTTGTCGACAAACTATGGCTACACCTTC.

This clone appeared once. V usage is TRBV27 and J usage is TRBJ1-1, with a weak D call TRBD1 (5 bases). The CDR3 covers 15 residues. The ends were cut back, 6 bases at V and 0 bases at J, with 14 bases in the middle. Germline V gene data show CDR1 as MNHEY and CDR2 as SMNVEV (reference sequence). The CDR3, as DNA: TGTGCCAGCAGGGAAACAGGAAACATGAACACTGAAGCTTTCTTT. Its translation is CASRETGNMNTEAFF.

The CDR3 region has the DNA TGTGCCAGCAGCGTATCCGCGTCGGGGGACAATGAGCAGTTCTTC. It encodes CASSVSASGDNEQFF. The rearrangement joins TRBV9 to TRBJ2-1; perhaps TRBD2 as D (6 bases). Trimming removed 1 base from V and 5 bases from J, with 13 bases in between. The germline V gene encodes CDR1 SGDLS and CDR2 YYNGEE. The CDR3 contains 15 residues. Full variable domain (outside the CDR3, taken from reference TRBV9 and TRBJ2-1): DSGVTQTPKHLITATGQRVTLRCSPRSGDLSVYWYQQSLDQGLQFLIQYYNGEERAKGNILERFSAQQFPDLHSELNLSSLELGDSALYFCASSVSASGDNEQFFGPGTRLTVL.

Only one count was recorded for this clone. The J gene is TRBJ2-1, the V gene TRBV27; D possibly corresponds to TRBD2 (5 bases). The CDR3 extends over 16 amino acids. CDR1 is MNHEY, CDR2 SMNVEV, per germline (reference sequence). V dropped 2 bases and J dropped 4 bases, with 15 bases sitting between them. The CDR3, as DNA: TGTGCCAGCAGTTTAGCCGGGGTAGTGGATTACAATGAGCAGTTCTTC. Translating it yields CASSLAGVVDYNEQFF.

This sequence joins TRBV19 and TRBJ2-7, with D perhaps matching TRBD1 (5 bases). The CDR3 spans 15 residues. Germline V CDR1 and CDR2: LNHDA, SQIVND (reference sequence). The ends were cut back, 5 bases at V and 3 bases at J, with 17 bases in the middle. The CDR3 spells CASSSGTGTLYEQYF. The CDR3 nucleotides are TGTGCCAGTAGTTCTGGAACAGGCACCCTCTACGAGCAGTACTTC.

This chain connects TRBV7-9 to TRBJ2-1, with 10 bases matching TRBD2. This CDR3 has 16 residues. Germline V gene sequence: CDR1 SEHNR, CDR2 FQNEAQ (reference sequence). J lost 9 bases, V lost 5 bases, and 13 bases had no gene match. CDR3 in amino acids: CASSHPPSGRASEQFF. In DNA form, the CDR3 reads TGTGCCAGCAGCCACCCCCCCAGCGGGAGGGCCTCTGAGCAGTTCTTC.

The genes are TRBV5-1 and TRBJ1-6; D uncertain. Trimming cost V 0 bases and J 10 bases, with 8 bases left between them. Germline lookup yields CDR1 SGHRS and CDR2 YFSETQ. There are 13 residues in the CDR3. In DNA, the CDR3 is TGCGCCAGCAGCTTGGCGAGGGAATCACCCCTCCACTTT. Translated, it gives CASSLARESPLHF.

This chain connects TRBV6-5 to TRBJ1-1, with D uncertain. V was clipped by 2 bases and J by 5 bases, with 18 bases between them. This CDR3 is 16 amino acids long. Germline lookup yields CDR1 MNHEY and CDR2 SVGAGI. DNA for the CDR3: TGTGCCAGCAGTTACACCTCTGCCGGACTGGGGACTGAAGCTTTCTTT. Protein product: CASSYTSAGLGTEAFF.

The gene calls are TRBV6-1 and TRBJ2-3; 11 bases are a match to TRBD2. J gave up 6 bases and V 2 bases, and 4 bases lay outside the gene matches. CDR1 is MNHNS, CDR2 SASEGT, per germline. CDR3 length: 15 residues. CDR3 sequence: CASSEPSGRWDTQYF. CDR3 DNA: TGTGCCAGCAGTGAACCTAGCGGGAGGTGGGATACGCAGTATTTT.

The chain joins TRBV27 to TRBJ2-7, with a weak D call TRBD1 (6 bases). Germline V gene data show CDR1 as MNHEY and CDR2 as SMNVEV (reference sequence). This CDR3 region has 14 residues. V lost 3 bases and J 2 bases, leaving 11 bases between the germline ends. The CDR3 DNA reads TGTGCCAGCAGTTTCCAGGGGAAAGCCTACGAGCAGTACTTC. Translated: CASSFQGKAYEQYF.

CDR3 amino acids: CASSERGLAGVIEQFF. DNA of the CDR3: TGTGCCAGCAGTGAACGCGGTTTAGCGGGAGTTATTGAGCAGTTCTTC. The chain joins TRBV25-1 to TRBJ2-1; 9 nucleotides align to TRBD2. Trimming took 2 bases from V and 9 from J; bases not matched to a gene: 11. CDR1 is MGHDK and CDR2 is SYGVNS in the germline V gene. This CDR3 is built from 16 residues.

V usage is TRBV19 and J usage is TRBJ1-5; D call uncertain. The CDR3 is 13 amino acids. Trimming stripped 7 bases from V and 9 bases from J, with 16 bases between. CDR1 is LNHDA and CDR2 is SQIVND in the germline V gene (reference sequence). Here the CDR3 reads CASTLQRGGPQHF. The CDR3 nucleotides read TGTGCCAGTACCCTTCAGCGGGGAGGGCCCCAGCATTTT.

This clone turned up a few times. The chain carries TRBV10-2 and TRBJ1-1, with D possibly TRBD1 on 5 matching bases. CDR1 WSHSY and CDR2 SAAADI come from the germline V gene. Trimming left V 4 bases short and J 2 bases short, with 8 bases between. The CDR3 contains 13 residues. CDR3 amino acids: CASSAQGNTEAFF. Written as DNA, the CDR3 is TGCGCCAGCAGTGCCCAGGGTAACACTGAAGCTTTCTTT.

This clone was seen a handful of times. V is TRBV11-2 and J is TRBJ2-7; D might be TRBD2 (6 bases). Trimming cost V 0 bases and J 0 bases, with 15 bases left between them. CDR3 length equals 17 residues. CDR1 SGHAT and CDR2 FQNNGV come from the germline V gene. The CDR3 is CASSLDLGGMSSYEQYF. The CDR3 bases are TGTGCCAGCAGCTTAGATCTAGGCGGGATGAGCTCCTACGAGCAGTACTTC.

The chain couples TRBV19 to TRBJ2-2; D might be TRBD1 (6 bases). V shed 7 bases and J shed 4 bases, with 19 bases lying between them. Germline CDR1 is LNHDA and CDR2 is SQIVND (reference sequence). This CDR3 has 16 amino acids. This chain's CDR3 is CASTTGTSVGTGELFF. The CDR3, as DNA: TGTGCCAGTACCACCGGGACATCGGTGGGCACCGGGGAGCTGTTTTTT.

V and J are TRBV30 and TRBJ2-7; 7 nucleotides align to TRBD1. After removal of 4 bases from V and 6 bases from J, the junction contained 6 bases not matched to a gene. This CDR3 has 12 amino acids. From germline, CDR1 is GTSNPN and CDR2 SVGIG (reference sequence). The CDR3 bases are TGTGCCTGGACCCTTGGACAGGCCGAGCAGTACTTC. It yields the protein CAWTLGQAEQYF.

The sample holds one count of this clone. The chain recombines TRBV2 with TRBJ2-3; weak D call: TRBD1 (5 bases). V was trimmed by 3 bases and J by 0 bases, leaving 7 bases between them. The CDR3 runs to 14 residues. Germline CDR1 is SNHLY and CDR2 is FYNNEI. The CDR3 spells CASSETVSTDTQYF. In DNA, the CDR3 is TGTGCCAGCAGTGAGACAGTCAGCACAGATACGCAGTATTTT.

The chain is built from TRBV11-2 and TRBJ1-1; D possibly corresponds to TRBD1 (5 bases). The CDR3 totals 15 residues. Trimming took off 8 bases at V and 2 bases at J, with 18 bases between the two ends. Germline V CDR1 and CDR2: SGHAT, FQNNGV. This CDR3 reads CASRQVGRVNTEAFF. The CDR3 bases are TGTGCCAGCCGGCAGGTGGGCAGGGTTAACACTGAAGCTTTCTTT.